This TCR beta chain stems from a study of radiotherapy plus CTLA-4 blockade in lung cancer. This table comes from immunoSEQ multiplex PCR, and its TCRdb copy is limited to in-frame clones, with some not included. This sample has roughly 93,000 clones, with around 86% found just once. CDR1 SGHTA and CDR2 FQGNSA come from the germline V gene. The CDR3 is 16 residues long. V was clipped by 5 bases and J by 0 bases; unmatched bases: 6. This specimen consisted of peripheral blood, obtained from a patient treated with radiotherapy plus ipilimumab. The chain recombines TRBV7-2 with TRBJ2-3, with TRBD2 identical over 9 bases. The receptor comes from a human donor with non-small cell lung cancer who had a partial response to radiotherapy plus ipilimumab. The CDR3 DNA is TGTGCCAGCAGCCAAGGAGCGGGAGGAAGCACAGATACGCAGTATTTT. The encoded protein is CASSQGAGGSTDTQYF.